The sequence of this T cell receptor beta chain was determined in a study of patients and donors after allogeneic stem cell transplantation. This clonotype was counted only a few times. Trimming cost V 0 bases and J 6 bases, with 15 bases left between them. CDR1 is MNHEY, CDR2 SVGAGI, per germline. This CDR3 region has 17 residues. TCRdb independently ran MiXCR on the RT-PCR reads; one entry per CDR3 protein. The sample shows about a million distinct CDR3 sequences, roughly 18% of them seen only once. Sequenced material: blood, either unsorted or a sorted T cell fraction (not recorded which). The rearrangement joins TRBV6-5 to TRBJ1-6; perhaps TRBD1 as D (6 bases). This clonotype originated in a human donor who was either an allogeneic HSCT recipient or a stem cell or donor lymphocyte infusion donor (not recorded which). It is not recorded whose cells these are; they may come from a transplant donor. CDR3 amino acids: CASSYSPGGALNSPLHF. The DNA of the CDR3 is TGTGCCAGCAGTTACTCTCCCGGGGGGGCCCTTAATTCACCCCTCCACTTT.